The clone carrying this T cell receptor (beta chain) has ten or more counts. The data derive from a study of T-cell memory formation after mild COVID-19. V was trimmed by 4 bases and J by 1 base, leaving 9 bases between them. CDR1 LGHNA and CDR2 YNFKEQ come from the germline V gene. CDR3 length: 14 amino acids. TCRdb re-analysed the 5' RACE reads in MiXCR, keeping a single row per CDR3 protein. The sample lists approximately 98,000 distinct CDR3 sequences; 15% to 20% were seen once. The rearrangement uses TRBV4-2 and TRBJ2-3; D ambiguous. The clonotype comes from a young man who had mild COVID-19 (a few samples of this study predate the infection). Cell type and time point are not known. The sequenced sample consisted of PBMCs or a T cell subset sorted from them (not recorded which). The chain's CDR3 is CASSRFPGTDTQYF. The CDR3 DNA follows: TGTGCCAGCAGCCGCTTCCCAGGCACAGATACGCAGTATTTT.